Below, 24 T cell receptor beta chains from the same sample are listed, as sequenced in a study of blood T cell repertoires in COVID-19. Sequencing used immunoSEQ multiplex PCR; TCRdb keeps in-frame clones, though not all of them. The table has over 150,000 clones, 60% to 85% seen once. The sequencing sample was made of peripheral blood. These receptors were collected from a man aged 65 to 79 with acute or convalescent COVID-19.

The V gene is TRBV7-2, the J gene TRBJ1-3; D remains ambiguous. CDR1 is SGHTA, CDR2 FQGNSA, per germline. Trimming shortened V by 5 bases and J by 4 bases, and 9 bases separated the two germline ends. The CDR3 covers 13 residues. This chain's CDR3 is CASSPQWGNTIYF. As DNA, the CDR3 is TGTGCCAGCAGCCCACAATGGGGAAACACCATATATTTT. Full variable domain (remainder filled in from reference TRBV7-2 and TRBJ1-3): GAGVSQSPSNKVTEKGKDVELRCDPISGHTALYWYRQSLGQGLEFLIYFQGNSAPDKSGLPSDRFSAERTGGSVSTLTIQRTQQEDSAVYLCASSPQWGNTIYFGEGSWLTVV.

With respect to this clone: This sample includes further DNA sequences coding for the same CDR3. This rearrangement joins TRBV5-1 to TRBJ1-1; 8 nucleotides align to TRBD1. The CDR3 consists of 15 residues. CDR1 and CDR2 from the germline V gene are SGHRS and YFSETQ. V was pared by 0 bases and J by 0 bases, with 1 base of the junction left unmatched. CDR3 amino acids: CASSLGDRLNTEAFF. In nucleotides, the CDR3 is TGCGCCAGCAGCTTGGGGGACAGGTTGAACACTGAAGCTTTCTTT.

The chain is built from TRBV10-1 and TRBJ1-5, with 11 bases aligning to TRBD1. Trimming took 0 bases from V and 2 from J; bases not matched to a gene: 12. The CDR3 extends over 20 amino acids. The germline V gene has CDR1 WNHNN and CDR2 SYGVQD (reference sequence). CDR3 DNA: TGCGCCAGCAGTGAGTCGTCCGGACAGGGGGCGAGGGTGGGCAATCAGCCCCAGCATTTT. Translated: CASSESSGQGARVGNQPQHF.

The chain's CDR3 is CASSPKLLLGSYEQYF. Written as DNA, the CDR3 is TGTGCCAGCTCACCAAAACTACTCTTAGGCTCCTACGAGCAGTACTTC. This sequence joins TRBV18 and TRBJ2-7; D is unresolved. Germline CDR1 and CDR2: KGHSH and LQKENI. V lost 2 bases to trimming and J lost 0 bases, with 14 bases between them. The CDR3 has 16 amino acids.

In its sample, this clone was seen once. The chain recombines TRBV11-2 with TRBJ2-7, with D possibly being TRBD2 (7 bases). Looked up from germline, CDR1 is SGHAT and CDR2 is FQNNGV. V dropped 1 base and J dropped 0 bases, with 16 bases sitting between them. The CDR3 is 17 residues long. CDR3 in DNA: TGTGCCAGCAGCTTAGTAGGGCGGGGGCGTAACTCCTACGAGCAGTACTTC. Its translation is CASSLVGRGRNSYEQYF.

This clone was recorded many times. The V and J genes are TRBV2 and TRBJ2-5; 7 bases align to TRBD1. Germline CDR1 and CDR2: SNHLY and FYNNEI. CDR3 size: 12 residues. The trim removed 8 bases at V and 3 bases at J, leaving 3 bases unmatched. Here the CDR3 DNA reads TGTGCCAGCTGCGACAGGGAAGAGACCCAGTACTTC. It codes for CASCDREETQYF.

The J gene is TRBJ2-2, the V gene TRBV27, with TRBD2 as a possible D gene (6 bases). CDR1 and CDR2 from the germline V gene are MNHEY and SMNVEV (reference sequence). The CDR3 has 15 residues. V was cut by 5 bases and J by 1 base, with 11 bases left in between. CDR3 nucleotides: TGTGCCAGCAGTAGACTAGGCGGGAACACCGGGGAGCTGTTTTTT. Translated: CASSRLGGNTGELFF.

V is TRBV15 and J is TRBJ2-3; D may be TRBD2 (5 bases). V was trimmed by 1 base and J by 6 bases, leaving 11 bases between them. The CDR3 is made up of 14 amino acids. Germline V gene sequence: CDR1 LNHNV, CDR2 YYDKDF (reference sequence). CDR3 sequence (DNA): TGTGCCACCAGCAGAGGGCGACTATCGGATACGCAGTATTTT. It codes for CATSRGRLSDTQYF. The entire variable domain, with the rest obtained from reference TRBV15 and TRBJ2-3, is as follows: DAMVIQNPRYQVTQFGKPVTLSCSQTLNHNVMYWYQQKSSQAPKLLFHYYDKDFNNEADTPDNFQSRRPNTSFCFLDIRSPGLGDTAMYLCATSRGRLSDTQYFGPGTRLTVL.

There are a few counts of this clone. The V gene is TRBV9, the J gene TRBJ2-7; TRBD2 aligns across 8 bases. CDR1 is SGDLS and CDR2 is YYNGEE in the germline V gene. V was clipped by 0 bases and J by 4 bases; unmatched bases: 3. There are 14 residues in the CDR3. The CDR3 sequence: CASSVGTSGYEQYF. Here the CDR3 DNA reads TGTGCCAGCAGCGTAGGAACTAGCGGTTACGAGCAGTACTTC.

This clone was counted only a few times. The V call is TRBV19, the J call TRBJ1-1; D not certain. The CDR3 extends over 13 amino acids. Trimming pared 7 bases from V and 5 bases from J, leaving 14 bases between. The germline CDR1 and CDR2 sequences are LNHDA and SQIVND (reference sequence). Written as DNA, the CDR3 is TGTGCCAGTAATATGGGCGGGGAAACTGAAGCTTTCTTT. Protein sequence: CASNMGGETEAFF.

The chain has TRBV9 and TRBJ1-2; 7 bases fit TRBD1. This CDR3 comprises 14 residues. Germline CDR1 reads SGDLS; CDR2 reads YYNGEE. Germline trimming cut 4 bases from V and 5 bases from J; bases unmatched to any gene: 8. The CDR3, as DNA: TGTGCCAGCAGCACAACGGGACAGCTGTATGGCTACACCTTC. Translated, it gives CASSTTGQLYGYTF.

The chain uses TRBV11-3 and TRBJ1-1; D is possibly TRBD1 (6 bases). The CDR3 has 14 residues. The V gene's germline CDR1 is SGHNT and CDR2 YENEEA. Deletions cut 5 bases from V and 4 bases from J, with 14 bases between. The DNA of the CDR3 is TGTGCCAGCAGCCTAGGGACAACGGCCACTGAAGCTTTCTTT. This codes for CASSLGTTATEAFF.

The rearrangement uses TRBV5-1 and TRBJ2-7; D call uncertain. From germline, CDR1 is SGHRS and CDR2 YFSETQ. This CDR3 contains 12 residues. Trimming stripped 2 bases from V and 6 bases from J, with 9 bases between. The CDR3 sequence: CASSFSSGEQYF. The CDR3 bases are TGCGCCAGCAGCTTTAGTTCGGGCGAGCAGTACTTC.

This clone has a handful of counts. The chain joins TRBV27 to TRBJ1-6, with 10 positions matching TRBD1. CDR3 length equals 16 residues. V lost 5 bases to trimming and J lost 10 bases; unmatched junction nucleotides: 11. CDR1 MNHEY and CDR2 SMNVEV come from the germline V gene (reference sequence). DNA for the CDR3: TGTGCCAGCAGTCCTAGGACAGGGGGAGGGGAATCACCCCTCCACTTT. Translated: CASSPRTGGGESPLHF.

This chain links TRBV5-6 with TRBJ2-1, with TRBD1 identical over 10 bases. Unmatched junction bases numbered 7, after V lost 0 bases and J lost 10 bases. Looked up from germline, CDR1 is SGHDT and CDR2 is YYEEEE. The CDR3 loop spans 15 amino acids. CDR3 sequence (DNA): TGTGCCAGCAGCTTGGCGGGACAGGGGAACGGCGAGCAGTTCTTC. It specifies CASSLAGQGNGEQFF.

V and J are TRBV5-1 and TRBJ2-1; 11 bases align to TRBD2. J was trimmed by 8 bases and V by 4 bases; bases with no gene match: 14. Germline CDR1 reads SGHRS; CDR2 reads YFSETQ. This CDR3 has 17 residues. The CDR3 DNA is TGCGCCAGCAGCAGAGACGGTCTAGCGGGAGGTACCGATGAGCAGTTCTTC. Amino acids: CASSRDGLAGGTDEQFF.

The chain is built from TRBV9 and TRBJ1-2; 9 bases are shared with TRBD1. V gave up 4 bases and J gave up 4 bases; unmatched junction bases: 8. The germline V gene has CDR1 SGDLS and CDR2 YYNGEE. This CDR3 contains 15 residues. The DNA of the CDR3 is TGTGCCAGCAGCCCCCACGAGGGACAGGGCTATGGCTACACCTTC. It specifies CASSPHEGQGYGYTF.

This chain connects TRBV19 to TRBJ1-3; 9 bases map to TRBD1. The CDR3 loop spans 15 amino acids. V was clipped by 3 bases and J by 0 bases; unmatched bases: 0. CDR1 and CDR2 from the germline V gene are LNHDA and SQIVND (reference sequence). CDR3: CASSMGQGSGNTIYF. CDR3 nucleotides: TGTGCCAGTAGTATGGGACAGGGCTCTGGAAACACCATATATTTT.

V usage is TRBV27 and J usage is TRBJ1-3; D unclear. V was shortened by 4 bases and J by 0 bases, with 4 bases between the two germline ends. The CDR3 runs 13 residues. Germline CDR1 MNHEY, CDR2 SMNVEV (reference sequence). CDR3 DNA sequence: TGTGCCAGCAGTTCGAGCTCTGGAAACACCATATATTTT. Translation: CASSSSSGNTIYF.

J is TRBJ2-4 and V is TRBV6-5; a weak D match, TRBD1 (6 bases). V lost 6 bases and J lost 0, with 12 bases in between. Germline V lookup: CDR1 MNHEY, CDR2 SVGAGI. The CDR3 consists of 15 residues. Here the CDR3 DNA reads TGTGCCAGCAGACCCGGGACACAAGCCAAAAACATTCAGTACTTC. Translating it yields CASRPGTQAKNIQYF.

With respect to this clone: This may stem from a read error, because a much larger clone lies one nucleotide away. Other nucleotide sequences in the sample specify the same CDR3. This chain joins TRBV19 and TRBJ2-1; TRBD2 matches 15 bases. The CDR3 loop spans 17 amino acids. The germline gives CDR1 LNHDA, CDR2 SQIVND (reference sequence). With V trimmed by 4 bases and J by 0 bases, 1 base remained unmatched. CDR3 nucleotides: TGTGCCAGTAGTAGGACTAGCGGGAGGGTCTCCTACAATGAGCAGTTCTTC. Protein sequence: CASSRTSGRVSYNEQFF. The full variable domain, its missing parts supplied by reference TRBV19 and TRBJ2-1, is DGGITQSPKYLFRKEGQNVTLSCEQNLNHDAMYWYRQDPGQGLRLIYYSQIVNDFQKGDIAEGYSVSREKKESFPLTVTSAQKNPTAFYLCASSRTSGRVSYNEQFFGPGTRLTVL.

V gene TRBV19 combines with J gene TRBJ2-5; 7 bases are a match to TRBD1. CDR1 and CDR2 from the germline V gene are LNHDA and SQIVND (reference sequence). The CDR3 sequence is 12 residues long. Unmatched junction bases numbered 2, after V lost 6 bases and J lost 4 bases. CDR3 residues: CASRTGLETQYF. As DNA, the CDR3 is TGTGCCAGTAGGACAGGGCTAGAGACCCAGTACTTC.

The rearrangement links TRBV5-5 to TRBJ1-1, with a weak D call TRBD1 (5 bases). This CDR3 has 14 amino acids. Germline assignment: CDR1 SGHKS and CDR2 YYEKEE (reference sequence). With 3 bases removed from V and 4 bases from J, the gap between germline ends came to 13 bases. CDR3 protein: CASSSRPDSTEAFF. Written as DNA, the CDR3 is TGTGCCAGCAGCTCTCGCCCTGACAGCACTGAAGCTTTCTTT. The full variable domain, its missing parts supplied by reference TRBV5-5 and TRBJ1-1, is DAGVTQSPTHLIKTRGQQVTLRCSPISGHKSVSWYQQVLGQGPQFIFQYYEKEERGRGNFPDRFSARQFPNYSSELNVNALLLGDSALYLCASSSRPDSTEAFFGQGTRLTVV.

The CDR3 reads CASSRRLTDNYGYTF. The CDR3 nucleotides read TGTGCCAGCAGCCGTAGACTCACTGATAACTATGGCTACACCTTC. J is TRBJ1-2 and V is TRBV3-1 (or the pseudogene TRBV3-2); D is ambiguous. This CDR3 region has 15 residues. Germline V gene sequence: CDR1 LGHDT, CDR2 YNNKEL (reference sequence). Trimming pared 4 bases from V and 1 base from J, leaving 13 bases between.